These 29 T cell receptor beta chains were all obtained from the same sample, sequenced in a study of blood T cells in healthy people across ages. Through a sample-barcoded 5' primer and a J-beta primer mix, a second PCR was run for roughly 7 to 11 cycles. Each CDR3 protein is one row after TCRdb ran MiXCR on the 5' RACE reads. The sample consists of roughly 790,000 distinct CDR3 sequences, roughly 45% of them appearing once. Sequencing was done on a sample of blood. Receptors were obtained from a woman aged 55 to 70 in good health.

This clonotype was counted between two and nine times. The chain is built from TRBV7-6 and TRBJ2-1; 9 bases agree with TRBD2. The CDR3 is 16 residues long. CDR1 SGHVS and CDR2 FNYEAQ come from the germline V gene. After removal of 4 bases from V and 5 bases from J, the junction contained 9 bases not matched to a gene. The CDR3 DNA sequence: TGTGCCAGCAGCTCCCCAGTAGCGGGAGCTCACAATGAGCAGTTCTTC. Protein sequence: CASSSPVAGAHNEQFF. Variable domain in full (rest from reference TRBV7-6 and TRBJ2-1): GAGVSQSPRYKVTKRGQDVALRCDPISGHVSLYWYRQALGQGPEFLTYFNYEAQQDKSGLPNDRFSAERPEGSISTLTIQRTEQRDSAMYRCASSSPVAGAHNEQFFGPGTRLTVL.

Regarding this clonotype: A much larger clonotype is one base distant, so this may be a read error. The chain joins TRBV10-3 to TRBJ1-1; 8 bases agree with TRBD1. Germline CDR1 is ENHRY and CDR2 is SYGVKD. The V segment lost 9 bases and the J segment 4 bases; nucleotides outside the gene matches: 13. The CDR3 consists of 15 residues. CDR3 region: CAILSPTGVGTEAFF. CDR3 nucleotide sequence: TGTGCCATACTAAGCCCGACAGGGGTCGGCACTGAAGCTTTCTTT.

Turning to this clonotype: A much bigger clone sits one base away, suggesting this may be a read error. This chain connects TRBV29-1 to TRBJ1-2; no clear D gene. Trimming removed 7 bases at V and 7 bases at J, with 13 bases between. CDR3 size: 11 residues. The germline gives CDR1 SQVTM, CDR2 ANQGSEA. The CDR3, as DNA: TGCAGCGCTGAGGACGTTGGTGGCTACACCTTC. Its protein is CSAEDVGGYTF. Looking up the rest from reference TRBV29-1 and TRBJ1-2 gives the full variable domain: SAVISQKPSRDICQRGTSLTIQCQVDSQVTMMFWYRQQPGQSLTLIATANQGSEATYESGFVIDKFPISRPNLTFSTLTVSNMSPEDSSIYLCSAEDVGGYTFGSGTRLTVV.

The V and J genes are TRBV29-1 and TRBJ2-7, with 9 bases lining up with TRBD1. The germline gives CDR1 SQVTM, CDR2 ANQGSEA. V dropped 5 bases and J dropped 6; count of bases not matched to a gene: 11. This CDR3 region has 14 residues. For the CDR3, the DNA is TGCAGCGTTCCCACTGGGACAGGGAGGTCCGAGCAGTACTTC. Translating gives CSVPTGTGRSEQYF.

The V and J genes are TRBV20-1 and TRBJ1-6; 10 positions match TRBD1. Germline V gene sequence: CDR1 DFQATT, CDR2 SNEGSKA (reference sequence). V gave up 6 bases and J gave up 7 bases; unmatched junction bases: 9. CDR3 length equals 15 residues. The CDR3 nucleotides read TGCAGTGCGGGGGACAGGGGAATACAGAATTCACCCCTCCACTTT. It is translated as CSAGDRGIQNSPLHF.

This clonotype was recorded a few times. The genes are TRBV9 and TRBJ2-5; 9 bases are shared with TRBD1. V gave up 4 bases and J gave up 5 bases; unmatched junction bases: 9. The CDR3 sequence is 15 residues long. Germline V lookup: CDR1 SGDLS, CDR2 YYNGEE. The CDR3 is CASSPRTGVMETQYF. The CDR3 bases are TGTGCCAGCAGCCCACGGACAGGGGTCATGGAGACCCAGTACTTC. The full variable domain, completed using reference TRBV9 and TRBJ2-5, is DSGVTQTPKHLITATGQRVTLRCSPRSGDLSVYWYQQSLDQGLQFLIQYYNGEERAKGNILERFSAQQFPDLHSELNLSSLELGDSALYFCASSPRTGVMETQYFGPGTRLLVL.

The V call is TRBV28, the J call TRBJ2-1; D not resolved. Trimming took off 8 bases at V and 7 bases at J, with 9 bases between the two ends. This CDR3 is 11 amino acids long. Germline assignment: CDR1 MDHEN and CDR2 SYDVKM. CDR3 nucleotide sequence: TGTGCCAGCGAAATGTATAATGAGCAGTTCTTC. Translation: CASEMYNEQFF.

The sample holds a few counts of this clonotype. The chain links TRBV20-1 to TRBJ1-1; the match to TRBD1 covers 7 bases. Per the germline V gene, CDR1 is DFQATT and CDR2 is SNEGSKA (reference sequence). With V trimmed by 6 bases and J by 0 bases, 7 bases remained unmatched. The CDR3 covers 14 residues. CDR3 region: CSARSGTVNTEAFF. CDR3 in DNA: TGCAGTGCCCGCTCCGGGACAGTGAACACTGAAGCTTTCTTT.

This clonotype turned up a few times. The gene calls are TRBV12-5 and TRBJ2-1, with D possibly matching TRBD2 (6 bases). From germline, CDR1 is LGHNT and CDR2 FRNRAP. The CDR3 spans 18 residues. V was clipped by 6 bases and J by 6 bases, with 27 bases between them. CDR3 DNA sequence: TGTGCTAGTGGCACTGGTACCTTAAGGACTACAAGCCCCAATGAGCAGTTCTTC. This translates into CASGTGTLRTTSPNEQFF. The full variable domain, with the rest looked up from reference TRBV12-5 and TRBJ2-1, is DARVTQTPRHKVTEMGQEVTMRCQPILGHNTVFWYRQTMMQGLELLAYFRNRAPLDDSGMPKDRFSAEMPDATLATLKIQPSEPRDSAVYFCASGTGTLRTTSPNEQFFGPGTRLTVL.

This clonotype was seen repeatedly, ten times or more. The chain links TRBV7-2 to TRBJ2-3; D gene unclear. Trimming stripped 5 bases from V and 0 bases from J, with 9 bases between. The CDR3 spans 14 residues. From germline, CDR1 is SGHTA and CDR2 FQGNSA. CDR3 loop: CASSDTRSTDTQYF. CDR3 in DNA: TGTGCCAGCAGCGACACGCGTAGCACAGATACGCAGTATTTT.

The CDR3, as DNA: TGTGCCAGTAGTATCCTAGCGGGGGAGCCCCATACGCAGTATTTT. This translates into CASSILAGEPHTQYF. The chain uses TRBV19 and TRBJ2-3; 10 nucleotides line up with TRBD2. The trim removed 3 bases at V and 7 bases at J, leaving 7 bases unmatched. In germline, CDR1 is LNHDA, CDR2 SQIVND (reference sequence). CDR3 size: 15 residues.

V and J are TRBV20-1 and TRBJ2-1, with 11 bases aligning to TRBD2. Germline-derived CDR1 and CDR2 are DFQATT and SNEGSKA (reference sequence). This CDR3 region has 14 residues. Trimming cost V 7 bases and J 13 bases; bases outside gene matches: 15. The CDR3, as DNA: TGCAGTGTCCCGGGACTAGCGGCTTCAGATCCCCAGTTCTTC. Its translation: CSVPGLAASDPQFF.

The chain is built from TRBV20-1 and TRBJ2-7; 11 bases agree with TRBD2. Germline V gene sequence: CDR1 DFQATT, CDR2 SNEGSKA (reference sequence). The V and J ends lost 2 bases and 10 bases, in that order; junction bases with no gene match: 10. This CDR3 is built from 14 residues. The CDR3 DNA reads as TGCAGTGCTAGACCTACTAGCGGGAGAATCGATCAGTACTTC. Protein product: CSARPTSGRIDQYF.

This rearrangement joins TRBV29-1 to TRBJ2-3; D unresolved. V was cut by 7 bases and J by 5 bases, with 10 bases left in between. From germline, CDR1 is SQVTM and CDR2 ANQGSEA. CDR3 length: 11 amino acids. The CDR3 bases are TGCAGCGCCCAAACGGGAGATACGCAGTATTTT. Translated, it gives CSAQTGDTQYF.

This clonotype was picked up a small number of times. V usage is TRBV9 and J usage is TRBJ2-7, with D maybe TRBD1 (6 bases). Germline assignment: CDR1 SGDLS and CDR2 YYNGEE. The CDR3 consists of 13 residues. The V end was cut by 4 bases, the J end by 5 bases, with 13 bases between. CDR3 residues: CASSPGQTNEQYF. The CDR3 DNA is TGTGCCAGCAGCCCGGGACAAACAAACGAGCAGTACTTC.

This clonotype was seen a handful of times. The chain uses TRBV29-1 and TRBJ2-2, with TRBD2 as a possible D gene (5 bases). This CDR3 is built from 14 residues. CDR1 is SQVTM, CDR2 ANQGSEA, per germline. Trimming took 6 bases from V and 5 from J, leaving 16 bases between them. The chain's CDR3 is CSVGLIGGTGELFF. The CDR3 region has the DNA TGCAGCGTCGGACTTATAGGTGGGACCGGGGAGCTGTTTTTT.

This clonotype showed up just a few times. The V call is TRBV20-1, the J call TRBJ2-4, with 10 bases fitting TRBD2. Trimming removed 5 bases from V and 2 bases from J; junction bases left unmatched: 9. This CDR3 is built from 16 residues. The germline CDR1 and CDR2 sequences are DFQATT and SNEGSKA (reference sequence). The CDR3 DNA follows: TGCAGTGCTGTACAGCGGGAGGGCCTTCCCAAAAACATTCAGTACTTC. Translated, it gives CSAVQREGLPKNIQYF.

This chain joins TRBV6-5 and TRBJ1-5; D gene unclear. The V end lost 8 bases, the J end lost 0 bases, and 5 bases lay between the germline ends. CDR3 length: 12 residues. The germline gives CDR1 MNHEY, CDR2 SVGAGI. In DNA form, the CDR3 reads TGTGCCAGCGGTTCTAGCAATCAGCCCCAGCATTTT. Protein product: CASGSSNQPQHF.

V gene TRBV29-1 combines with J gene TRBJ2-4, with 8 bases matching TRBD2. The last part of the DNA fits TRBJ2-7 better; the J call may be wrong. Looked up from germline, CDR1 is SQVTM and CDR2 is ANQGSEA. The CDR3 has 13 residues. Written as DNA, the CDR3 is TGCAGCGTTGTGGGACTAGACCTCCGCGAGCAGTACTTC. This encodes CSVVGLDLREQYF.

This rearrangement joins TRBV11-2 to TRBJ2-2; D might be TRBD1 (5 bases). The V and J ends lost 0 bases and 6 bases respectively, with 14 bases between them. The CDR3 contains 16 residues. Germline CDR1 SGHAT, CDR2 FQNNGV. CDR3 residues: CASSLEWAAGSGELFF. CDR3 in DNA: TGTGCCAGCAGCTTAGAGTGGGCTGCAGGGTCCGGGGAGCTGTTTTTT. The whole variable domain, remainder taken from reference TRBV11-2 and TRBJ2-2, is EAGVAQSPRYKIIEKRQSVAFWCNPISGHATLYWYQQILGQGPKLLIQFQNNGVVDDSQLPKDRFSAERLKGVDSTLKIQPAKLEDSAVYLCASSLEWAAGSGELFFGEGSRLTVL.

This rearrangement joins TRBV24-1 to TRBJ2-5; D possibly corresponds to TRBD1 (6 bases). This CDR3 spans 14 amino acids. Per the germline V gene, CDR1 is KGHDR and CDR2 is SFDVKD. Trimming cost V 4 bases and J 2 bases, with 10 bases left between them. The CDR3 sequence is CATSEQGGQETQYF. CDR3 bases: TGTGCCACCAGTGAACAGGGTGGGCAAGAGACCCAGTACTTC.

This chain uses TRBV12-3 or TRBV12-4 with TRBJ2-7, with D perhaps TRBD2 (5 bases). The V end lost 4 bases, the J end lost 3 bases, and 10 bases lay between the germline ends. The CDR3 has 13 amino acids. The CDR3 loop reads CASSWTLNYEQYF. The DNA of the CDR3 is TGTGCCAGCAGTTGGACTTTAAACTACGAGCAGTACTTC.

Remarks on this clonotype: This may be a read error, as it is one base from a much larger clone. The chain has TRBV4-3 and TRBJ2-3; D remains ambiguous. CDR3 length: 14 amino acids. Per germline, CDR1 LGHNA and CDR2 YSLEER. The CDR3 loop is CTSSHPSSTDTQYF. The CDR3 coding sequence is TGCACCAGCAGCCATCCTTCGAGCACAGATACGCAGTATTTT.

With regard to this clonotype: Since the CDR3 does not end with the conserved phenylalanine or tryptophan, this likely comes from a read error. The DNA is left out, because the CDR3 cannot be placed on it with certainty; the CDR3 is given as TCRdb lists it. The chain's CDR3 is CASTIGHPSGYTFGS. This chain links TRBV6-6 with TRBJ2-1; the table's D gene call, TRBD2, was not cross checked with the DNA. The germline V gene encodes CDR1 MNHNY and CDR2 SVGAGI (reference sequence). The CDR3 spans 15 amino acids, including both terminal residues.

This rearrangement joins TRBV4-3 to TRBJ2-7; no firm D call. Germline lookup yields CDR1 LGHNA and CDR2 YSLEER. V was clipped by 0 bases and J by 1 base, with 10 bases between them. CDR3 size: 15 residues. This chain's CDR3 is CASSQDRRLSYEQYF. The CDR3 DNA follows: TGCGCCAGCAGCCAAGATAGGCGGCTGTCCTACGAGCAGTACTTC.

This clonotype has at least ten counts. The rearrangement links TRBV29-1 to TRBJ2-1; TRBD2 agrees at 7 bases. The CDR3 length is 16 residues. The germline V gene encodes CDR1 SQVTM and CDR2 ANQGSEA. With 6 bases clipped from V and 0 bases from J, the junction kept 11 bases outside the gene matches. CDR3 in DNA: TGCAGCGTACGGGGGGATGGGCTAAACTCCTACAATGAGCAGTTCTTC. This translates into CSVRGDGLNSYNEQFF.

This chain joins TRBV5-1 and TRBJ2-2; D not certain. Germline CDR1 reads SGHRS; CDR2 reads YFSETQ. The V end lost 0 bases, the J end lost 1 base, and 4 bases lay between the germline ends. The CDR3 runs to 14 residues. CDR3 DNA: TGCGCCAGCAGCTTGGAAGTGAACACCGGGGAGCTGTTTTTT. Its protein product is CASSLEVNTGELFF.

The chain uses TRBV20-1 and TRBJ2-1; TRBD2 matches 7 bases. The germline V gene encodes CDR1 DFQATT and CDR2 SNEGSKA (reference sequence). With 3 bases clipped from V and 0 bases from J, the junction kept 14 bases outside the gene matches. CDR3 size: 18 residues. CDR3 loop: CSASVTSLAAHSYNEQFF. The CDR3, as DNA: TGCAGTGCTAGCGTTACGAGTCTAGCGGCCCACTCCTACAATGAGCAGTTCTTC.

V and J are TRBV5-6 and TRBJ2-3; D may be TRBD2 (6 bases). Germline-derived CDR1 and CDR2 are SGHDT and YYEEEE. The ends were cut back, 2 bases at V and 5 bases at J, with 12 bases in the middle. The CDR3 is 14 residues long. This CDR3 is CASSFTSLVDTQYF. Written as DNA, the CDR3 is TGTGCCAGCAGCTTTACTAGCTTAGTAGATACGCAGTATTTT.